These T cell receptor beta chains were read from a single sample in a study of brain T cells in children with intractable seizures. Assay: immunoSEQ multiplex PCR; the TCRdb copy retains only in-frame clones and omits some. Among about 340,000 clones listed, over 90% were seen once. The source was peripheral blood, collected approximately 5 months after surgery. All receptors derive from a boy under two years old with tuberous sclerosis and intractable seizures. Each CDR3 is given with its conserved first and last residue. A D gene is named only where the DNA matches it firmly. Clone size is not always given. Where it is, it says once, few, many or a class for expanded clones.

>NA|NA|TRBJ1-2|TRBV2
CASSVGDSYGYTF
TGTGCCAGCAGTGTGGGCGACAGCTATGGCTACACCTTC
>NA|NA|TRBJ2-4|TRBV2
CASSEGPQYF
TGTGCCAGCAGTGAAGGTCCCCAGTACTTC
>TRBD1|NA|TRBJ1-2|TRBV6-6
CASSRLSPDREGGYTF
TGTGCCAGCAGCCGCCTCTCGCCAGACAGGGAAGGAGGCTACACCTTC
>TRBD1|NA|TRBJ2-7|TRBV7-9
CASSGQGGDYEQYF
TGTGCCAGCAGCGGACAGGGGGGGGACTACGAGCAGTACTTC
>TRBD1|NA|TRBJ1-1|TRBV27
CATEDRAGTEAFF
TGTGCCACCGAAGACAGGGCGGGCACTGAAGCTTTCTTT
>NA|NA|TRBJ2-7|TRBV6-6
CASSYSGGTYEQYF
TGTGCCAGCAGTTACTCGGGCGGGACCTACGAGCAGTACTTC
>TRBD2|once|TRBJ2-1|TRBV3-1/TRBV3-2
CASSQVGGRAWNEQFF
TGTGCCAGCAGCCAAGTCGGAGGGAGGGCCTGGAATGAGCAGTTCTTC
>NA|NA|TRBJ2-7|TRBV6-6
CASSYSGHPYEQYF
TGTGCCAGCAGTTACTCCGGACACCCTTACGAGCAGTACTTC
>TRBD1|NA|TRBJ1-2|TRBV29-1
CSAEMGQVYGYTF
TGCAGCGCCGAAATGGGACAGGTCTATGGCTACACCTTC
>TRBD1|NA|TRBJ2-7|TRBV19
CASSIGAASFGGTGDYEDYYEQYF
TGTGCCAGTAGTATAGGGGCAGCGTCCTTTGGGGGGACAGGGGATTACGAGGATTACTACGAGCAGTACTTC
>NA|NA|TRBJ1-2|TRBV28
CASMSAANYGYTF
TGTGCCAGCATGAGCGCAGCTAACTATGGCTACACCTTC
>NA|NA|TRBJ1-1|TRBV6-2/TRBV6-3
CASSYPGLNTEAFF
TGTGCCAGCAGTTACCCCGGCCTGAACACTGAAGCTTTCTTT
>NA|NA|TRBJ1-5|TRBV3-1/TRBV3-2
CASSQTGAGGRGQPQHF
TGTGCCAGCAGCCAAACGGGAGCGGGGGGTAGAGGTCAGCCCCAGCATTTT
>NA|NA|TRBJ2-5|TRBV29-1
CSVEMVGTETQYF
TGCAGCGTTGAAATGGTAGGGACAGAGACCCAGTACTTC
>TRBD2|NA|TRBJ2-5|TRBV7-9
CATRETSGMGETQYF
TGTGCGACCAGGGAGACGAGCGGGATGGGGGAGACCCAGTACTTC
>NA|NA|TRBJ2-3|TRBV9
CASSGGEYTDTQYF
TGTGCCAGCAGCGGTGGGGAGTACACAGATACGCAGTATTTT
>TRBD1|NA|TRBJ2-7|TRBV4-1
CASSHAEQGAYEQYF
TGCGCCAGCAGCCACGCCGAACAGGGGGCTTACGAGCAGTACTTC
>TRBD1|NA|TRBJ2-7|TRBV7-9
CASSWGQGNEQYF
TGTGCCAGCAGCTGGGGACAGGGGAACGAGCAGTACTTC
>NA|NA|TRBJ2-5|TRBV5-6
CASSLTETQYF
TGTGCCAGCAGCTTGACCGAGACCCAGTACTTC
>NA|NA|TRBJ2-3|TRBV12-3/TRBV12-4
CASSLVAEDTQYF
TGTGCCAGCAGTTTGGTAGCGGAAGATACGCAGTATTTT
>NA|NA|TRBJ2-5|TRBV5-1
CASRPGPVLKETQYF
TGCGCCAGCAGACCGGGACCCGTCCTTAAGGAGACCCAGTACTTC
>NA|NA|TRBJ2-1|TRBV14
CASSPGIEQFF
TGTGCCAGCAGCCCAGGTATTGAGCAGTTCTTC
>TRBD1|NA|TRBJ2-1|TRBV19
CASSRDRNEQFF
TGTGCCAGTAGTAGGGACAGGAATGAGCAGTTCTTC
>NA|NA|TRBJ2-1|TRBV9
CASSGVADPYLSYNEQFF
TGTGCCAGCAGCGGAGTCGCGGACCCATATCTCTCCTACAATGAGCAGTTCTTC
>NA|NA|TRBJ2-3|TRBV18
CASSPPTSTDTQYF
TGTGCCAGCTCACCACCCACTAGCACAGATACGCAGTATTTT
>NA|NA|TRBJ2-3|TRBV9
CASSVFGSTDTQYF
TGTGCCAGCAGCGTATTCGGTAGCACAGATACGCAGTATTTT
>TRBD1|NA|TRBJ2-4|TRBV5-6
CASSLWDRQSVKNIQYF
TGTGCCAGCAGCTTATGGGACAGGCAATCCGTCAAAAACATTCAGTACTTC
>NA|NA|TRBJ1-2|TRBV20-1
CSARLRKGYTF
TGCAGTGCTAGGCTCAGGAAGGGCTACACCTTC
>NA|NA|TRBJ2-1|TRBV5-5
CASSFMAGYNEQFF
TGTGCCAGCAGCTTCATGGCGGGGTACAATGAGCAGTTCTTC